The entry below describes one TCR beta chain. The antigen is not known. This entry belongs to a study of T cells after yellow fever vaccination. Study overall: SMART-Seq v4 Ultra Low Input handled preparation of low-cell-number fractions. Overall study results and limits: Reappearance after the booster was observed for most primary-vaccination clones (roughly 97% CD4, just over 85% CD8).

The CDR3 loop spans 15 amino acids. CDR1 and CDR2 from the germline V gene are DFQATT and SNEGSKA (reference sequence). V was shortened by 6 bases and J by 4 bases, with 22 bases between the two germline ends. Each CDR3 protein gets one entry after TCRdb re-called the 5' RACE reads with MiXCR. The sample records more than 450,000 distinct CDR3 sequences, roughly a fifth being singletons. The receptor comes from a man between 18 and 35 years old who received the YFV17D yellow fever vaccine. The starting material was PBMCs, obtained about 21 days after the first yellow fever vaccination. The chain carries TRBV20-1 and TRBJ2-7, with a weak D call TRBD2 (5 bases). CDR3 loop: CSATRPAAFGYEQYF. CDR3 sequence (DNA): TGCAGTGCAACGCGTCCAGCGGCCTTTGGGTACGAGCAGTACTTC.